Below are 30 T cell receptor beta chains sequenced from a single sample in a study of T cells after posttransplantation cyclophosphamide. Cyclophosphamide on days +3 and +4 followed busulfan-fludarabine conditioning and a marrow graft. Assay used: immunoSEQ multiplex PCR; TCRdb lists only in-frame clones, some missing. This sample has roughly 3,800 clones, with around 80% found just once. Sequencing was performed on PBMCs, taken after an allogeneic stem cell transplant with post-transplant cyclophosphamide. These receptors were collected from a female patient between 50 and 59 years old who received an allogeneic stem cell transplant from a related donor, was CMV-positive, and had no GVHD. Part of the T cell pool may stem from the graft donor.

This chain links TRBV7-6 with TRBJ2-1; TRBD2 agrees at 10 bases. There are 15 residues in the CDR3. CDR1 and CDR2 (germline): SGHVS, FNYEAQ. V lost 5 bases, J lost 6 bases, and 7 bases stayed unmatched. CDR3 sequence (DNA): TGTGCCAGCAGCCAGCTAGCGGGAGAAGGCAATGAGCAGTTCTTC. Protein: CASSQLAGEGNEQFF.

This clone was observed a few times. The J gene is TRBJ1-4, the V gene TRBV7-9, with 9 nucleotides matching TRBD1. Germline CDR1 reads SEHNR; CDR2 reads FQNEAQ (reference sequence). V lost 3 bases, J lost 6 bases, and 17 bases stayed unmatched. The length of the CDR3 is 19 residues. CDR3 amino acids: CASSFGRKTLRDRDEKLFF. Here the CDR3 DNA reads TGTGCCAGCAGCTTTGGACGGAAAACCCTCCGGGACAGGGATGAAAAACTGTTTTTT. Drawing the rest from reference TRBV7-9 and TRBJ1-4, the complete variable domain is DTGVSQNPRHKITKRGQNVTFRCDPISEHNRLYWYRQTLGQGPEFLTYFQNEAQLEKSRLLSDRFSAERPKGSFSTLEIQRTEQGDSAMYLCASSFGRKTLRDRDEKLFFGSGTQLSVL.

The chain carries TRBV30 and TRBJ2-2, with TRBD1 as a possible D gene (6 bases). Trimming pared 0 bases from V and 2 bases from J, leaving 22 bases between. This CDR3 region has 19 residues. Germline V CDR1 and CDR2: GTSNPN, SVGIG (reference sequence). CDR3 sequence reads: CAWSVLWYKGDRNTGELFF. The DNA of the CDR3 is TGTGCCTGGAGTGTACTTTGGTATAAGGGGGACCGTAACACCGGGGAGCTGTTTTTT. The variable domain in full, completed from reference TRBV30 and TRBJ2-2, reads SQTIHQWPATLVQPVGSPLSLECTVEGTSNPNLYWYRQAAGRGLQLLFYSVGIGQISSEVPQNLSASRPQDRQFILSSKKLLLSDSGFYLCAWSVLWYKGDRNTGELFFGEGSRLTVL.

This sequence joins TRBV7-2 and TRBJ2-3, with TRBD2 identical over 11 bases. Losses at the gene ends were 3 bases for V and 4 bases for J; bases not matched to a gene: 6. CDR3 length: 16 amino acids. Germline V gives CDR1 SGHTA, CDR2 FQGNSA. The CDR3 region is CASSFLPSGGSDTQYF. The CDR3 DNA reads TGTGCCAGCAGCTTCCTCCCTAGCGGGGGGTCAGATACGCAGTATTTT.

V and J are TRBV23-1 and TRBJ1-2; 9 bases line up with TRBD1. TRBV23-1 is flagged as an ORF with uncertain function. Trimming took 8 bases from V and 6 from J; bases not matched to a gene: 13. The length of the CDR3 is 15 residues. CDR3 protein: CASASRDRDIDGYTF. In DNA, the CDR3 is TGCGCCAGCGCATCCCGGGACAGGGATATTGATGGCTACACCTTC.

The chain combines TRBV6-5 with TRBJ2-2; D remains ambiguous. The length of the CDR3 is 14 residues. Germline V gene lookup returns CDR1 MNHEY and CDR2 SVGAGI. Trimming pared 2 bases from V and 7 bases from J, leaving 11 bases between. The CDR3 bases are TGTGCCAGCAGTTACGACACCTCAGGCGGGGAGCTGTTTTTT. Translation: CASSYDTSGGELFF.

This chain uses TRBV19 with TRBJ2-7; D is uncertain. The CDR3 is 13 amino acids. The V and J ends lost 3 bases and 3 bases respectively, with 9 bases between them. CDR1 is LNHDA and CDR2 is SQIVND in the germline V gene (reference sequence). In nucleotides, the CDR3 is TGTGCCAGTAGTATTGGAGCCTTCTACGAGCAGTACTTC. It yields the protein CASSIGAFYEQYF.

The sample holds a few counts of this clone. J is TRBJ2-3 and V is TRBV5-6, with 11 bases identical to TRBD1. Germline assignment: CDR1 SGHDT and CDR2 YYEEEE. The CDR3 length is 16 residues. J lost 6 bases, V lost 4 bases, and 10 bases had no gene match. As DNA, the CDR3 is TGTGCCAGCAGCCCCATCCGGGACAGGGGGACGGATACGCAGTATTTT. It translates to CASSPIRDRGTDTQYF. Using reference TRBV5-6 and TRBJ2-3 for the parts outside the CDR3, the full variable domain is DAGVTQSPTHLIKTRGQQVTLRCSPKSGHDTVSWYQQALGQGPQFIFQYYEEEERQRGNFPDRFSGHQFPNYSSELNVNALLLGDSALYLCASSPIRDRGTDTQYFGPGTRLTVL.

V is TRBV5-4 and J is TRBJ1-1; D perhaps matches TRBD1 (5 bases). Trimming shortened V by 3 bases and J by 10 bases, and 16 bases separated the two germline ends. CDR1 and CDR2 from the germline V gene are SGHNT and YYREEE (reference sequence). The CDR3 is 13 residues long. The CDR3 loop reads CASSSPGERGAFF. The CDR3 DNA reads TGTGCCAGCAGCTCGCCGGGGGAGAGAGGAGCTTTCTTT. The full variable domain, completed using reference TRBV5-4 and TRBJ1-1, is ETGVTQSPTHLIKTRGQQVTLRCSSQSGHNTVSWYQQALGQGPQFIFQYYREEENGRGNFPPRFSGLQFPNYSSELNVNALELDDSALYLCASSSPGERGAFFGQGTRLTVV.

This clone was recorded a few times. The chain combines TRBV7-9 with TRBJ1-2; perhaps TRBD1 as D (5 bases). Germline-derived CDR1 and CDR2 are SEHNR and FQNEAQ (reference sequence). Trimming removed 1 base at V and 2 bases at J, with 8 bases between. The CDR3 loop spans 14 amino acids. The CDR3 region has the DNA TGTGCCAGCAGCTTAGTCGGGGGAAACTATGGCTACACCTTC. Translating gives CASSLVGGNYGYTF. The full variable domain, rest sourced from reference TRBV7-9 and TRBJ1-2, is DTGVSQNPRHKITKRGQNVTFRCDPISEHNRLYWYRQTLGQGPEFLTYFQNEAQLEKSRLLSDRFSAERPKGSFSTLEIQRTEQGDSAMYLCASSLVGGNYGYTFGSGTRLTVV.

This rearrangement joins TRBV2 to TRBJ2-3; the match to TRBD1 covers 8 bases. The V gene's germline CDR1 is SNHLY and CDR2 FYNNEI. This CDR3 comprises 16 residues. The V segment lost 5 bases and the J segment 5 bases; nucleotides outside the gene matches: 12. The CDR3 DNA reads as TGTGCCAGCAGTCCTGAATGGACAGGGCGTGGAGATACGCAGTATTTT. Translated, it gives CASSPEWTGRGDTQYF.

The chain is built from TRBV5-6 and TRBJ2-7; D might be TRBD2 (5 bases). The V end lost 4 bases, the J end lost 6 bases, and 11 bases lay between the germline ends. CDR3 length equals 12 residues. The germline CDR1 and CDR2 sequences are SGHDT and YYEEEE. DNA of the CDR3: TGTGCCAGCAGCCTACTAGAGAGCGAGCAGTACTTC. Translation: CASSLLESEQYF.

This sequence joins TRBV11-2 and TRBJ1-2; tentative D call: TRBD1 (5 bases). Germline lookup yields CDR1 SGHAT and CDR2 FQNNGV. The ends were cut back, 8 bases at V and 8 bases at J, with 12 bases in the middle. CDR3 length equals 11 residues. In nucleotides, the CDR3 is TGTGCCAGCGGATTAGGGGAGGGCTACACCTTC. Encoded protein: CASGLGEGYTF.

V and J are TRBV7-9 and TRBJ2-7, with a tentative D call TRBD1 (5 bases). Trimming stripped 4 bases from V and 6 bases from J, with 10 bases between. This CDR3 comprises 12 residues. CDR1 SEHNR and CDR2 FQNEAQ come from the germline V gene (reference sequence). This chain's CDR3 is CASSSQGAEQYF. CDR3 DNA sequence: TGTGCCAGCAGCTCCCAGGGCGCCGAGCAGTACTTC. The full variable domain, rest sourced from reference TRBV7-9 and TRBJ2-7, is DTGVSQNPRHKITKRGQNVTFRCDPISEHNRLYWYRQTLGQGPEFLTYFQNEAQLEKSRLLSDRFSAERPKGSFSTLEIQRTEQGDSAMYLCASSSQGAEQYFGPGTRLTVT.

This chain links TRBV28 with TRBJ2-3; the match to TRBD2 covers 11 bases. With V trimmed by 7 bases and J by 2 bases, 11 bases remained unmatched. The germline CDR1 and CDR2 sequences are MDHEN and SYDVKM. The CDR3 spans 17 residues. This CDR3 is CASNLSGRADDTDTQYF. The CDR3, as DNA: TGTGCCAGCAACCTTAGCGGGAGGGCCGACGACACAGATACGCAGTATTTT.

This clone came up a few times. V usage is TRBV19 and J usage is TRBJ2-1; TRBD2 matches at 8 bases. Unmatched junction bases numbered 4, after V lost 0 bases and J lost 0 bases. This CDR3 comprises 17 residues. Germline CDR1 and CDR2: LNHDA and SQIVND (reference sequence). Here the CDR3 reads CASSIEIAGFSYNEQFF. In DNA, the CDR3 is TGTGCCAGTAGTATAGAGATAGCGGGATTCTCCTACAATGAGCAGTTCTTC.

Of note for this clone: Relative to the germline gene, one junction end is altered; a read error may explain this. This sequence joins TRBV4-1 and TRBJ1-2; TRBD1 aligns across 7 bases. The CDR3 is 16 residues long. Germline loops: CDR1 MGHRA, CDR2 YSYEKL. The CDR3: CASSQEVTGAPYDYTF. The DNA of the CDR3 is TGCGCCAGCAGCCAAGAGGTTACAGGGGCCCCCTATGACTACACCTTC.

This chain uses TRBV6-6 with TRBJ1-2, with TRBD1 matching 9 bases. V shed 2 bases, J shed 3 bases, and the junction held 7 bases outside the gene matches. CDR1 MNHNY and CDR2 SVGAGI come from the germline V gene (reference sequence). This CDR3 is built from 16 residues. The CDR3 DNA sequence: TGTGCCAGCAGTTACGCCGGGACAGGGCATGACTATGGCTACACCTTC. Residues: CASSYAGTGHDYGYTF.

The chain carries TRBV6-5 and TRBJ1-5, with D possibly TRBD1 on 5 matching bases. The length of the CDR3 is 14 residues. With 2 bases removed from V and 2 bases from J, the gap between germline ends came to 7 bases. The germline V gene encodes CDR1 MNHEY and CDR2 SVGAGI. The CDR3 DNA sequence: TGTGCCAGCAGTTACGGGGCGGGCAATCAGCCCCAGCATTTT. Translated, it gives CASSYGAGNQPQHF.

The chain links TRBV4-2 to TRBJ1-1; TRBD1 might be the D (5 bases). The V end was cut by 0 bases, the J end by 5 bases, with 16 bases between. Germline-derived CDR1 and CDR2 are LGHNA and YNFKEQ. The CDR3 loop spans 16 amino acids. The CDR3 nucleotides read TGTGCCAGCAGCCAAGAAGTGGGAGTGGGGGGGACTGAAGCTTTCTTT. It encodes CASSQEVGVGGTEAFF.

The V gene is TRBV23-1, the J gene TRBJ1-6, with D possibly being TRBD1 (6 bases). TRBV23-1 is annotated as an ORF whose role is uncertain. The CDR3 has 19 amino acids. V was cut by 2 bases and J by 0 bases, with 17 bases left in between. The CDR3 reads CASSQGYRDVCSYNSPLHF. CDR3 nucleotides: TGCGCCAGCAGTCAAGGGTACAGGGACGTGTGCTCCTATAATTCACCCCTCCACTTT.

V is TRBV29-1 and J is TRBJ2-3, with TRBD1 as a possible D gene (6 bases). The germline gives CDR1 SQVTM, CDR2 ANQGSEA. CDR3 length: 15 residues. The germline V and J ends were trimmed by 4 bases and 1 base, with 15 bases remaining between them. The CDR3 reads CSVGGGRGGTDTQYF. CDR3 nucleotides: TGCAGCGTTGGTGGGGGCAGGGGAGGCACAGATACGCAGTATTTT.

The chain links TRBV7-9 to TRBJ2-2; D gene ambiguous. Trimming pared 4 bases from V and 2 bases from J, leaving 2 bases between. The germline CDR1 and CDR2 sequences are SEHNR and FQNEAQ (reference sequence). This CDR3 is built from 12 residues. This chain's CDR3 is CASSSNTGELFF. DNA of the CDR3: TGTGCCAGCAGCTCAAACACCGGGGAGCTGTTTTTT.

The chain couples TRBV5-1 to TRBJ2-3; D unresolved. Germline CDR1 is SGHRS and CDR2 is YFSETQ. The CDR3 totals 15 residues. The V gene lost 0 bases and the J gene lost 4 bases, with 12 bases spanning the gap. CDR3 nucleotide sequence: TGCGCCAGCAGCTTGGTCCCACGGGTGGCAGATACGCAGTATTTT. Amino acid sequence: CASSLVPRVADTQYF.

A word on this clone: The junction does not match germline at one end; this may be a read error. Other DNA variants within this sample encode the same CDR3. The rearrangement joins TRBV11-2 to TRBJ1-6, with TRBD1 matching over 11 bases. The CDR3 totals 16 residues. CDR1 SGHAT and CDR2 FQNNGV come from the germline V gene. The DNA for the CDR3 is TGTGCCAGCAGCCCTGGGACAGGGGGAAACAATTCCCCCCTCCACTTT. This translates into CASSPGTGGNNSPLHF. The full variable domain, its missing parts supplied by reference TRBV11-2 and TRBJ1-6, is EAGVAQSPRYKIIEKRQSVAFWCNPISGHATLYWYQQILGQGPKLLIQFQNNGVVDDSQLPKDRFSAERLKGVDSTLKIQPAKLEDSAVYLCASSPGTGGNNSPLHFGNGTRLTVT.

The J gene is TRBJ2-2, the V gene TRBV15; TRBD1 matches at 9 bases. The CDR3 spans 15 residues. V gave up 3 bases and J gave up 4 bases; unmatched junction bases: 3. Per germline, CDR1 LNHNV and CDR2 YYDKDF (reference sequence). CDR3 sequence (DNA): TGTGCCACCAGCAGGGACAGGGGAGGCACCGGGGAGCTGTTTTTT. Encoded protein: CATSRDRGGTGELFF.

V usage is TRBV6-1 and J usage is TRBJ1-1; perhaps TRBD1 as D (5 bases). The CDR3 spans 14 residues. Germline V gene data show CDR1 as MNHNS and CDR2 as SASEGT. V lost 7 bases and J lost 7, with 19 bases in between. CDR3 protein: CASNGGVPPFEAFF. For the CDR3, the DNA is TGTGCCAGCAATGGGGGGGTTCCTCCCTTTGAAGCTTTCTTT.

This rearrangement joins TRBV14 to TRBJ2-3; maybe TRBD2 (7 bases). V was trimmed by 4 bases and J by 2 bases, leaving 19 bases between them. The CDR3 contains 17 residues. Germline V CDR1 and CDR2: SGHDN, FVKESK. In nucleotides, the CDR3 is TGTGCCAGCAGCCCCCCCTGGGCGCGGGGGCCCACAGATACGCAGTATTTT. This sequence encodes CASSPPWARGPTDTQYF. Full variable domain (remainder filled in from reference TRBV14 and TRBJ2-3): EAGVTQFPSHSVIEKGQTVTLRCDPISGHDNLYWYRRVMGKEIKFLLHFVKESKQDESGMPNNRFLAERTGGTYSTLKVQPAELEDSGVYFCASSPPWARGPTDTQYFGPGTRLTVL.

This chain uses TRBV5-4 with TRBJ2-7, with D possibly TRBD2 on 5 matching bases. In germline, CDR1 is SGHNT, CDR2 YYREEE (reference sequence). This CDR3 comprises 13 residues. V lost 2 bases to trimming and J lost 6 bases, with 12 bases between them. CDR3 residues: CASSFTGSGEQYF. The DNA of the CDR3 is TGTGCCAGCAGCTTTACGGGAAGCGGCGAGCAGTACTTC.

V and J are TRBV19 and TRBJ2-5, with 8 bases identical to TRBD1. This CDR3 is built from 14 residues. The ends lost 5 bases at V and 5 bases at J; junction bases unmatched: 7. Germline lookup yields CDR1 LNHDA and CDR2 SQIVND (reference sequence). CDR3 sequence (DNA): TGTGCCAGTAGTCCGGCAGGGGGCGCGGAGACCCAGTACTTC. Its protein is CASSPAGGAETQYF.